Below are 8 T cell receptor beta chains sequenced from a single sample in a study of early T cells in non-severe SARS-CoV-2 infection (TCRdb year 2021). Library preparation was by 5' RACE. This sample was sequenced with a NextSeq 500. TCRdb reprocessed the public reads (quality trimming at Q25 with fastp, clone calling with MiXCR) and kept in-frame beta chains. CDR3 protein sequences are deduplicated, and each keeps its most common genes and DNA. For this sample there are about 71,000 distinct CDR3 sequences; 14% appear just once. The biggest ten clones account for 3.5% to 5% of the sample. Sequencing used whole blood, obtained at baseline. These receptors all come from an adult who was a healthcare worker with PCR-confirmed SARS-CoV-2 infection or an uninfected control (not recorded which).

This clonotype has a handful of counts. The chain joins TRBV19 to TRBJ2-1; possible D gene TRBD2, 6 bases. The CDR3 runs 16 residues. Germline assignment: CDR1 LNHDA and CDR2 SQIVND (reference sequence). V gave up 2 bases and J gave up 4 bases, with 15 bases separating them. The CDR3 is CASSIPSLARYNEQFF. The DNA of the CDR3 is TGTGCCAGTAGTATACCGAGCCTAGCGAGATACAATGAGCAGTTCTTC.

The sample holds a few counts of this clonotype. The chain carries TRBV5-1 and TRBJ2-1; 9 positions match TRBD2. CDR1 and CDR2 (germline): SGHRS, YFSETQ. The CDR3 has 17 residues. Trimming removed 5 bases from V and 0 bases from J; junction bases left unmatched: 9. The DNA for the CDR3 is TGCGCCAGCAGGCCTCCTTTAGCGGGAGTCTCCTACAATGAGCAGTTCTTC. Translated: CASRPPLAGVSYNEQFF.

This clonotype has a handful of counts. The V call is TRBV27, the J call TRBJ2-2, with a weak D call TRBD2 (7 bases). The CDR3 spans 17 residues. CDR1 MNHEY and CDR2 SMNVEV come from the germline V gene (reference sequence). The V and J ends lost 6 bases and 5 bases respectively, with 22 bases between them. The CDR3 DNA is TGTGCCAGCAGCTTTAAGGGGGGGTTCCTCAGGACCGGGGAGCTGTTTTTT. Protein sequence: CASSFKGGFLRTGELFF.

The chain joins TRBV12-3 or TRBV12-4 to TRBJ2-7, with 8 nucleotides matching TRBD1. J gave up 2 bases and V 1 base, and 4 bases lay outside the gene matches. The CDR3 runs to 15 residues. The CDR3 spells CASSLDQGAPYEQYF. The CDR3 DNA reads as TGTGCCAGCAGTTTAGACCAGGGGGCCCCCTACGAGCAGTACTTC.

This clonotype has ten or more counts. This chain joins TRBV9 and TRBJ2-1; the D gene is possibly TRBD2 (6 bases). The CDR3 is 16 residues long. The V gene lost 0 bases and the J gene lost 0 bases, with 10 bases spanning the gap. Germline V gene lookup returns CDR1 SGDLS and CDR2 YYNGEE. The CDR3 protein is CASSVVEGDSYNEQFF. Written as DNA, the CDR3 is TGTGCCAGCAGCGTAGTGGAGGGAGACTCCTACAATGAGCAGTTCTTC.

There are a few counts of this clonotype. CDR3 in amino acids: CASAVGLAGGTTDTQYF. The CDR3 nucleotides read TGTGCCAGCGCAGTGGGACTAGCGGGAGGAACCACAGATACGCAGTATTTT. This chain uses TRBV4-2 with TRBJ2-3; 15 bases match TRBD2. With V trimmed by 8 bases and J by 2 bases, 8 bases remained unmatched. Germline V CDR1 and CDR2: LGHNA, YNFKEQ. This CDR3 region has 17 residues.

This clonotype appeared a few times. The J gene is TRBJ2-5, the V gene TRBV7-3; 8 bases fit TRBD2. Germline values: CDR1 SGHTA, CDR2 FQGTGA. CDR3 length: 16 amino acids. V lost 1 base, J lost 4 bases, and 8 bases stayed unmatched. The CDR3 sequence: CASSLNPAGVAETQYF. CDR3 in DNA: TGTGCCAGCAGCTTAAATCCAGCGGGAGTTGCAGAGACCCAGTACTTC.

Only a few counts were recorded for this clonotype. This rearrangement joins TRBV7-3 to TRBJ2-3, with unresolved D. V was cut by 5 bases and J by 2 bases, with 11 bases left in between. Germline CDR1 is SGHTA and CDR2 is FQGTGA. The CDR3 length is 14 residues. The CDR3 loop is CASSQRLSTDTQYF. CDR3 in DNA: TGTGCCAGCAGCCAGAGGCTCTCCACAGATACGCAGTATTTT.